These T cell receptor beta chains were read from a single sample in a study of blood T cell repertoires in COVID-19. Assay used: immunoSEQ multiplex PCR; TCRdb lists only in-frame clones, some missing. This sample has tens of thousands of clones, with 85% to 90% found just once. Specimen: peripheral blood. These receptors were obtained from a woman at least 80 years old with COVID-19, enrolled during active disease. CDR3s include the opening cysteine and the closing phenylalanine or tryptophan. Each record gives: V gene, clone size, D gene, J gene, CDR3 protein, CDR3 DNA. D genes are given only for firm matches. Only part of the rows carry a size: once, few, many, or a class if the clone is expanded.

>TRBV10-3|NA|NA|TRBJ2-5
CAISVTGPETQYF
TGTGCCATCAGTGTCACAGGGCCAGAGACCCAGTACTTC
>TRBV18|NA|TRBD2|TRBJ2-2
CASSPRIAGDTGELFF
TGTGCCAGCTCACCAAGGATAGCGGGGGATACCGGGGAGCTGTTTTTT
>TRBV14|NA|NA|TRBJ2-1
CASSQDQLVMNEQFF
TGTGCCAGCAGCCAAGATCAACTAGTTATGAATGAGCAGTTCTTC
>TRBV7-2|once|NA|TRBJ1-1
CASSSRGGNTEAFF
TGTGCCAGCAGCTCTAGGGGCGGGAACACTGAAGCTTTCTTT
>TRBV19|NA|NA|TRBJ2-7
CASRTGRSEYF
TGTGCCAGTAGAACAGGCAGAAGTGAGTACTTC
>TRBV7-9|once|NA|TRBJ1-4
CASSLAQGPGEKLFF
TGTGCCAGCAGCTTAGCGCAGGGGCCGGGTGAAAAACTGTTTTTT
>TRBV7-2|once|NA|TRBJ1-2
CASSPPGSGRYGYTF
TGTGCCAGCAGCCCACCCGGGAGCGGCCGCTATGGCTACACCTTC
>TRBV18|NA|TRBD1|TRBJ1-2
CASSPGQGTYGYTF
TGTGCCAGCTCACCCGGACAGGGGACCTATGGCTACACCTTC
>TRBV12-5|NA|NA|TRBJ2-2
CASGLGGVDTGELFF
TGTGCTAGTGGTTTGGGGGGCGTCGACACCGGGGAGCTGTTTTTT
>TRBV7-6|NA|NA|TRBJ1-3
CASSLASQASGNTIYF
TGTGCCAGCAGCTTAGCGTCTCAGGCCTCTGGAAACACCATATATTTT
>TRBV5-3|NA|TRBD1|TRBJ2-7
CARSLWTGPISYEQYF
TGTGCCAGAAGCTTGTGGACAGGGCCGATCTCCTACGAGCAGTACTTC
>TRBV11-2|NA|TRBD1|TRBJ2-7
CASSYGTGTYEQYF
TGTGCCAGCAGCTACGGGACAGGTACCTACGAGCAGTACTTC
>TRBV28|once|NA|TRBJ1-5
CAYGLAGQPQHF
TGTGCCTATGGACTGGCCGGTCAGCCCCAGCATTTT
>TRBV3-1/TRBV3-2|NA|TRBD1|TRBJ1-1
CASSPRGQGFTEAFF
TGTGCCAGCAGCCCAAGGGGACAGGGATTTACTGAAGCTTTCTTT
>TRBV15|NA|TRBD2|TRBJ2-1
CATSRRNIAGGNNEQFF
TGTGCCACCAGCAGAAGGAACATAGCGGGGGGCAACAATGAGCAGTTCTTC
>TRBV7-7|NA|TRBD2|TRBJ2-5
CASSSQATSGKETQYF
TGTGCTAGCAGCTCTCAAGCGACTAGCGGAAAAGAGACCCAGTACTTC
>TRBV5-6|NA|TRBD1|TRBJ1-1
CASSLRDRYTEAFF
TGTGCCAGCAGCTTGAGGGACAGGTACACTGAAGCTTTCTTT
>TRBV14|NA|NA|TRBJ2-7
CASSLRQGGPYEQYF
TGTGCCAGCAGCCTTCGCCAGGGAGGCCCCTACGAGCAGTACTTC
>TRBV18|once|TRBD1|TRBJ1-1
CASSLQTGLNTEAFF
TGTGCCAGCTCACTTCAGACAGGGTTGAACACTGAAGCTTTCTTT
>TRBV6-6|once|NA|TRBJ1-1
CASSPPRQVPEAFF
TGTGCCAGCAGTCCCCCCCGACAGGTCCCTGAAGCTTTCTTT
>TRBV6-1|NA|TRBD1|TRBJ1-6
CASSAASRDSSYNSPLHF
TGTGCCAGCAGTGCAGCCTCGAGGGACAGCTCCTATAATTCACCCCTCCACTTT
>TRBV6-5|NA|TRBD1|TRBJ1-5
CASRPQGAYNQPQHF
TGTGCCAGCAGGCCACAGGGGGCCTACAATCAGCCCCAGCATTTT
>TRBV19|NA|NA|TRBJ1-5
CASKDRQRTNQPQHF
TGTGCCAGTAAGGACAGACAACGGACAAATCAGCCCCAGCATTTT